This T cell receptor (beta chain) was profiled in a study of cytomegalovirus exposure and HLA in healthy donors. Study in general: The roughly 110 validation repertoires used the same platform as the 666 first-cohort repertoires, a later analysis reported. Findings of the study overall: Diagnosis of cytomegalovirus status made by the classifier reportedly showed high specificity and sensitivity. According to a subsequent analysis, TCR clusters identified in the first cohort showed a tendency to co-occur across the approximately 130 validation repertoires.

This clone is a singleton in its sample. Its antigen is as yet unknown. Method: immunoSEQ multiplex PCR; TCRdb's copy keeps in-frame clones and lacks some. This table holds 200,000 or so clones, just over 85% found once. V lost 5 bases to trimming and J lost 5 bases, with 15 bases between them. The CDR3 runs 14 residues. The germline CDR1 and CDR2 sequences are SGHVS and FNYEAQ. V usage is TRBV7-6 and J usage is TRBJ1-2, with D possibly being TRBD1 (5 bases). Sequences were obtained from PBMCs. This TCR came from a woman aged 18-29 years in good health and CMV-seronegative. DNA of the CDR3: TGTGCCAGCAGCCCCGGACAAGCGCTTTATGGCTACACCTTC. It yields the protein CASSPGQALYGYTF.